This T cell receptor beta chain is from a study of beta chain features in type 1 diabetes. This clone occurred a few times. As yet, its antigen is unknown. Study-level points and caveats: VDJ junctions in type 1 diabetes patients carried more deletions and fewer insertions. Because the template was cDNA, high-expressing cells might be over-represented. Shortening that was moderate but significant affected the TCRB CDR3s of Type 1 diabetes patients in all four CD4+ subsets.

Sequenced material consisted of expressed TCRB transcripts (all of the isolated RNA was reverse transcribed). The protocol was immunoSEQ multiplex PCR, while the TCRdb copy is restricted to in-frame clones and leaves out a portion. This sample has roughly 100,000 clones, with 28% found just once. Losses at the gene ends were 5 bases for V and 4 bases for J; bases not matched to a gene: 17. The length of the CDR3 is 18 residues. Per the germline V gene, CDR1 is LNHDA and CDR2 is SQIVND (reference sequence). Heparinised blood was drawn once per donor, averaging about 100 mL. The TCR was taken from a woman under 30 with type 1 diabetes. Sequences were obtained from central memory CD4+ T cells from blood. The chain is built from TRBV19 and TRBJ1-2, with 9 nucleotides matching TRBD1. The CDR3 protein is CASSVLAGTGRQSYGYTF. The DNA for the CDR3 is TGTGCCAGTAGTGTTCTGGCCGGGACAGGGCGTCAAAGCTATGGCTACACCTTC.